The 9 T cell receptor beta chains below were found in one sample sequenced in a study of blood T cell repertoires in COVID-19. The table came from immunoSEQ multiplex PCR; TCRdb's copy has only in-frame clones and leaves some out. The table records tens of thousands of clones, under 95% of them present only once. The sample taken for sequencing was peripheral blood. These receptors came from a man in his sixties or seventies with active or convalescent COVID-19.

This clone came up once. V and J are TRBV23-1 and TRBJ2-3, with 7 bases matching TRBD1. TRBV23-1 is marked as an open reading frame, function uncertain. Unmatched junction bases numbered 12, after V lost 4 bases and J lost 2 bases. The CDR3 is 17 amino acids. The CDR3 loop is CASSPVGDSGYTDTQYF. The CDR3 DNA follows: TGCGCCAGCAGTCCCGTTGGGGACAGCGGATACACAGATACGCAGTATTTT.

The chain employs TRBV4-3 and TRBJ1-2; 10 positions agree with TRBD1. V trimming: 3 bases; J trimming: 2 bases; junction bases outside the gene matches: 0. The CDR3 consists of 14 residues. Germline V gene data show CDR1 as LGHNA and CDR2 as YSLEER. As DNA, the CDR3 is TGCGCCAGCAGCCAGACAGGGGGCAACTATGGCTACACCTTC. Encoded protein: CASSQTGGNYGYTF.

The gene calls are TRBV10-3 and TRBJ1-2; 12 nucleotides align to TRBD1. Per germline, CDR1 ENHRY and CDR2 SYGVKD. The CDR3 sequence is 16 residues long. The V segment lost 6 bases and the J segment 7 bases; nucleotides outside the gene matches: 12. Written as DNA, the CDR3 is TGTGCCATCAGCCCCGGGGCGGGACAGGGGGCAGTTGGCTACACCTTC. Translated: CAISPGAGQGAVGYTF.

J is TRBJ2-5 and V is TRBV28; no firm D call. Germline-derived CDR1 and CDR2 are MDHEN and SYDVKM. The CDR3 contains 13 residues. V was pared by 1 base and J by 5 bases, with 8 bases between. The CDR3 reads CASSLSQWETQYF. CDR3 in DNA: TGTGCCAGCAGTTTATCACAGTGGGAGACCCAGTACTTC.

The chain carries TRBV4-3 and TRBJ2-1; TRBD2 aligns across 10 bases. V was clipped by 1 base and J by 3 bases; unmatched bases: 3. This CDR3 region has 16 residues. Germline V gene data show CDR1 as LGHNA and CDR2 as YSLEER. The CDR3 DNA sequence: TGCGCCAGCAGCCAAGTTTTAGCGGGGGGCTACAATGAGCAGTTCTTC. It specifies CASSQVLAGGYNEQFF.

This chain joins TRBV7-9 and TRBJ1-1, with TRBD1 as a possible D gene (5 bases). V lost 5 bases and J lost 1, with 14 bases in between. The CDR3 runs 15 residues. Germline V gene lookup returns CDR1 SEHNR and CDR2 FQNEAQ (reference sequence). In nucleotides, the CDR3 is TGTGCCAGCAGCCCCCCCAGGGCAGGGAACACTGAAGCTTTCTTT. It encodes CASSPPRAGNTEAFF.

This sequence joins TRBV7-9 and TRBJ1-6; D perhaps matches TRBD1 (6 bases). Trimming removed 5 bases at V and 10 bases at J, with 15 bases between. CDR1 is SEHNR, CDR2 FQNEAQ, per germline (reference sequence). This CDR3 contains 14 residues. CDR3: CASSPRGKGSPLHF. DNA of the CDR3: TGTGCCAGCAGCCCTAGGGGGAAGGGGTCACCCCTCCACTTT.

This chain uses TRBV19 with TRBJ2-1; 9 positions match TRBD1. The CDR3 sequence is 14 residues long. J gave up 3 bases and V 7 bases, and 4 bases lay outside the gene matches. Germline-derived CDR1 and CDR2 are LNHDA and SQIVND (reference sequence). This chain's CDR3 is CASKPGQGYNEQFF. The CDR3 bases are TGTGCCAGTAAACCGGGACAGGGCTACAATGAGCAGTTCTTC.

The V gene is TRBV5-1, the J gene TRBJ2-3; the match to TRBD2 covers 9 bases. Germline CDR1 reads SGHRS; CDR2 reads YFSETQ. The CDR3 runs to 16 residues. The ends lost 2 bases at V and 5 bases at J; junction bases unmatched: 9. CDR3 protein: CASSFLRGGAGDTQYF. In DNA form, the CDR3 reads TGCGCCAGCAGCTTCCTACGCGGGGGGGCTGGAGATACGCAGTATTTT.